This T cell receptor (beta chain) was captured in a study of read filtering for tumor transcriptome and immune sequencing. From approximately 430 ng of RNA, a library with molecular barcoded alpha/delta and beta/gamma adaptors was made. TCRdb processed the reads anew with MiXCR; each CDR3 protein has one entry. The data hold some 120,000 distinct CDR3 sequences, with 10% to 15% observed a single time. The sequence was obtained from a donor aged 40 or older with multiple myeloma. What was sequenced was a population of CD138-negative cells sorted from bone marrow.

CDR3 DNA: TGCGCCAGCAGCTTGGAAGGGGCGAGAGACGGGGAGACCCAGTACTTC. This translates into CASSLEGARDGETQYF. V and J are TRBV5-1 and TRBJ2-5; possibly TRBD1 for D (5 bases). The V end was cut by 0 bases, the J end by 5 bases, with 17 bases between. Germline values: CDR1 SGHRS, CDR2 YFSETQ. The CDR3 spans 16 residues.